Below, one T cell receptor (beta chain) is given with its context. PCR employed 60 Vbeta and 13 Jbeta primers. Here immunoSEQ multiplex PCR was the method, and the copy in TCRdb shows in-frame clones only, minus some. The sample shows 100,000 to 150,000 clones, around 81% of them seen only once. This sample stems from a study of cytomegalovirus exposure and HLA in healthy donors. Germline loops: CDR1 KGHSH, CDR2 LQKENI. The V end was cut by 3 bases, the J end by 7 bases, with 15 bases between. The CDR3 extends over 14 amino acids. The chain is built from TRBV18 and TRBJ2-5; D may be TRBD1 (6 bases). This clonotype was sampled from a female donor in good health and CMV-seronegative. The sequencing input was PBMCs. The CDR3 coding sequence is TGTGCCAGCTCACCCCCATCAGGGGAACGGACCCAGTACTTC. Translating it yields CASSPPSGERTQYF.